Listed below are T cell receptor beta chains from one sample, sequenced in a study of blood T cells in healthy people across ages. TCRdb recomputed calls from the 5' RACE reads with MiXCR, one row per CDR3 protein. This sample has roughly 1,100,000 distinct CDR3 sequences, with under 30% found just once. Another study also made use of these data, one on T cells of mothers and their children.

Sequenced: blood. These receptors came from a girl aged 2 to 9 in good health. The CDR3 runs from the conserved cysteine through the conserved F or W. Each record gives: D gene, clone size, J gene, V gene, CDR3 DNA, CDR3 protein. The D gene is left open where the match is weak. Size tells how often a clone was seen (once, few, many) or the class of an expanded clone, and some rows leave it out.

NA	few	TRBJ2-3	TRBV7-9	TGTGCCAGCAACCTGCAAGGGTCCACTATCACAGATACGCAGTATTTT	CASNLQGSTITDTQYF
NA	few	TRBJ2-5	TRBV14	TGTGCCAGCAGCCAACGACAGTACCAAGAGACCCAGTACTTC	CASSQRQYQETQYF
NA	NA	TRBJ2-5	TRBV7-8	TGTGCCAGCAGCCCCTCAGAGACACGAGCTCAAGAGACCCAGTACTTC	CASSPSETRAQETQYF
NA	NA	TRBJ1-1	TRBV29-1	TGCAGCGTTACCGGGACGCTGAACACTGAAGCTTTCTTT	CSVTGTLNTEAFF
NA	few	TRBJ2-1	TRBV6-2/TRBV6-3	TGTGCCAGCAGTTCGGATTTAGGGTTATCCTACAATGAGCAGTTCTTC	CASSSDLGLSYNEQFF
NA	few	TRBJ2-1	TRBV6-8	TGTGCCAGCAGTTTATGGGGTCGCTATGAGCAGTTCTTC	CASSLWGRYEQFF
NA	NA	TRBJ1-3	TRBV7-4	TGTGCCAGCAGCTCCGGACCCCGGGGATCCTCTGGAAACACCATATATTTT	CASSSGPRGSSGNTIYF
TRBD2	few	TRBJ2-3	TRBV19	TGTGCCAGCAGACTAGCGACTAGCACAGATACGCAGTATTTT	CASRLATSTDTQYF
NA	NA	TRBJ2-3	TRBV29-1	TGCAGCGTTGAAGCATCGATAAGCACAGATACGCGGTATTTT	CSVEASISTDTRYF
TRBD2	NA	TRBJ2-5	TRBV27	TGTGCCAGCAGACCGGGACTAGCGGGGTCTCGAGAGACCCAGTACTTC	CASRPGLAGSRETQYF
NA	NA	TRBJ2-7	TRBV27	TGTGCCAGCGGGACATCTACCTACGAGCAGTACTTC	CASGTSTYEQYF
NA	NA	TRBJ1-1	TRBV2	TGTGCCAGCCTCCCGAACACTGAAGCTTTCTTT	CASLPNTEAFF
TRBD2	few	TRBJ2-5	TRBV7-2	TGTGCCAGCAGCCCCCTAGGACTAGCGGGGGGGCCGGGAGAGACCCAGTACTTC	CASSPLGLAGGPGETQYF
NA	few	TRBJ2-5	TRBV28	TGTGCCAGCAGTTCCCCCGGGACATTAGAGACCCAGTACTTC	CASSSPGTLETQYF
NA	few	TRBJ1-5	TRBV6-5	TGTGCCAGCAGTTACCACGGTGGTCAGCCCCAGCATTTT	CASSYHGGQPQHF
TRBD1	few	TRBJ1-5	TRBV4-2	TGTGCCAGCAGCCCCCTAAGGGGGCGACAGCCCCAGCATTTT	CASSPLRGRQPQHF
TRBD2	few	TRBJ2-1	TRBV4-1	TGCGCCAGCAGCCAATCTTTTCACGGTCTAGCGGGAGTTTACGGGCAGTTCTTC	CASSQSFHGLAGVYGQFF
NA	NA	TRBJ1-1	TRBV6-2/TRBV6-3	TGTGCCAGCAGGCCGCCCCTGGACAGAGTCACTGAAGCTTTCTTT	CASRPPLDRVTEAFF
TRBD1	NA	TRBJ1-1	TRBV6-5	TGTGCCAGCATCAGACAGGGATTTGAAGCTTTCTTT	CASIRQGFEAFF
NA	NA	TRBJ1-4	TRBV5-5	TGTGCCAGCAGCTTGGAGGGAATCGACGAAAAACTGTTTTTT	CASSLEGIDEKLFF
NA	NA	TRBJ1-5	TRBV6-2/TRBV6-3	TGTGCCAGCACTCCGCGGGGCAATCAGCCCCAGCATTTT	CASTPRGNQPQHF
NA	NA	TRBJ2-6	TRBV29-1	TGCAGCGTTGCGAGACCTGGGGCCAACGTCCTGACTTTC	CSVARPGANVLTF
NA	few	TRBJ1-1	TRBV19	TGTGCCAGTAGTATGGGGGAGAACACTGAAGCTTTCTTT	CASSMGENTEAFF
NA	NA	TRBJ2-5	TRBV29-1	TGCAGCGTTGAAGGGGACTCGACCTCCTACAAGCAGTACTTC	CSVEGDSTSYKQYF
TRBD1	NA	TRBJ1-2	TRBV9	TGTGCCAGCAGCCTGCCGGACAGGATCCTCTATGGCTACACCTTC	CASSLPDRILYGYTF
TRBD1	many	TRBJ2-7	TRBV28	TGTGCCAGCTCCGGGATTCGGGGGACAGGGGGCTACGAGCAGTACTTC	CASSGIRGTGGYEQYF
NA	NA	TRBJ1-2	TRBV29-1	TGCAGCGTTGAAGATTTCCTCGGGCAAGGACCGACCTCCTATGGCTACACCTTC	CSVEDFLGQGPTSYGYTF
NA	NA	TRBJ2-7	TRBV15	TGTGCCACCAGCAGAGATATCGGCTACGAGCAGTACTTC	CATSRDIGYEQYF
TRBD2	few	TRBJ2-1	TRBV12-5	TGTGCTAGTGGTTTGGTAAGAAAAGCGGGGCCTCACAATGAGCAGTTCTTC	CASGLVRKAGPHNEQFF
NA	NA	TRBJ1-1	TRBV29-1	TGCAGCGTAACAGGGTTTAACACTGAAGCTTTCTTT	CSVTGFNTEAFF
NA	few	TRBJ2-4	TRBV6-1	TGTGCCAGCGGTCCACCCGGAGTTTTGGCCTCCCACTGGGACTTC	CASGPPGVLASHWDF
TRBD1	many	TRBJ2-5	TRBV3-1	TGTGCCAGCAGCCCGACAGGGGGGAAAGAGACCCAGTACTTC	CASSPTGGKETQYF
TRBD2	few	TRBJ2-3	TRBV7-2	TGTGCCATCCTTAGCGGGGAAAGCACAGATACGCAGTATTTT	CAILSGESTDTQYF
TRBD1	few	TRBJ2-1	TRBV20-1	TGCAGTGCCCAGGGGGCCCCCTACAATGAGCAGTTCTTC	CSAQGAPYNEQFF
NA	NA	TRBJ1-4	TRBV20-1	TGCAGTGCTAGAGACACAGCAACTAATGAAAAACTGTTTTTT	CSARDTATNEKLFF
NA	NA	TRBJ1-2	TRBV4-2	TGTGCCAGCAGCCAAGACAAGGGTCAGGGCTATGGCTACACCTTC	CASSQDKGQGYGYTF
NA	NA	TRBJ2-3	TRBV5-5	TGTGCCAGCAGCTTGGGGGAGTATAGCAATCAGCCCCAGTATTTT	CASSLGEYSNQPQYF
NA	once	TRBJ1-4	TRBV12-3/TRBV12-4	TGTGCCAGCACTTTTCACCTGTCTGCAACTAATGAAAAACTGTTTTTT	CASTFHLSATNEKLFF
NA	NA	TRBJ2-5	TRBV18	TGTGCCAGCTCACCAGGCCGTGCGCAAGAGACCCAGTACTTC	CASSPGRAQETQYF
NA	NA	TRBJ2-3	TRBV7-8	TGTGCCAGCAGCCAGACTCGGGTCCCTAGCACAGATACGCAGTATTTT	CASSQTRVPSTDTQYF
NA	NA	TRBJ2-1	TRBV25-1	TGTGCCAGCAGGGCCGGGGGGCACAATGAGCAGTTCTTC	CASRAGGHNEQFF
NA	NA	TRBJ2-7	TRBV6-1	TGTGCCAGCAGCCCCCGGCCCTTCTACGAGCAGTACTTC	CASSPRPFYEQYF
NA	few	TRBJ1-1	TRBV5-1	TGCGCCAGCAGCTCTACTGGGGGGCAGACTGAAGCTTTCTTT	CASSSTGGQTEAFF
TRBD2	few	TRBJ2-5	TRBV5-1	TGCGCCAGCAGCTCGGGAGGCCTAGCGGGGGGTGAGACCCAGTACTTC	CASSSGGLAGGETQYF
NA	few	TRBJ1-2	TRBV9	TGTGCCAGCAGCGCCGCCAATGTACCCTTTACAGGGAACGGACGGGACTTCTATGGCTACACCTTC	CASSAANVPFTGNGRDFYGYTF
NA	NA	TRBJ2-6	TRBV4-3	TGCGCCAGCAGCCCGAAATCTGGGGCCAACGTCCTGACTTTC	CASSPKSGANVLTF
NA	NA	TRBJ2-7	TRBV5-1	TGCGCCAGCAGCTTGGGAGGGAAAGAATCCTACGAGCAGTACTTC	CASSLGGKESYEQYF
TRBD2	few	TRBJ2-7	TRBV29-1	TGCAGCGTTGTGGACTGGGAGGGCGAAGGCGAGCAGTACTTC	CSVVDWEGEGEQYF
TRBD1	NA	TRBJ2-7	TRBV5-1	TGCGCCAGTCTACCGGGACAGGGGCAGCGCCCCTACGAGCAGTACTTC	CASLPGQGQRPYEQYF
NA	few	TRBJ2-7	TRBV7-2	TGTGCCAGCAGCCGTCCGGTGGCCTTAAGCTCCTACGAGCAGTACTTC	CASSRPVALSSYEQYF